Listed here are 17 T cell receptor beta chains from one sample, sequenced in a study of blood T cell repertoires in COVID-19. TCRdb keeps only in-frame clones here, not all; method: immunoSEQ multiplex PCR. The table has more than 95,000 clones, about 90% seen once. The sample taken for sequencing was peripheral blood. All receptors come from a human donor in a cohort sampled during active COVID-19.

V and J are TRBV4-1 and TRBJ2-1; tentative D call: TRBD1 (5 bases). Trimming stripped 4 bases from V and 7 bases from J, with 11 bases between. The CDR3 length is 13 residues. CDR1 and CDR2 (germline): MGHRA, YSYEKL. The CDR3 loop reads CASSLWGQNEQFF. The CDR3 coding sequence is TGCGCCAGCAGCCTCTGGGGCCAAAATGAGCAGTTCTTC.

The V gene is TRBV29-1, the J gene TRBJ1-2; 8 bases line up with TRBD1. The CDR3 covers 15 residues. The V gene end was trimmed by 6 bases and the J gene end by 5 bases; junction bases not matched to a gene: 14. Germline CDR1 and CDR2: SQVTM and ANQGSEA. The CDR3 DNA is TGCAGCGTCCAAGACAGGGGAAGGATTGAATATGGCTACACCTTC. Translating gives CSVQDRGRIEYGYTF.

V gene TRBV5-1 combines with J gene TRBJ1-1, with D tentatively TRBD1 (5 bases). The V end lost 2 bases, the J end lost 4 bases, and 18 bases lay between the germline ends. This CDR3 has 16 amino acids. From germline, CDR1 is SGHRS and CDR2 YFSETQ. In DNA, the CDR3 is TGCGCCAGCAGCTTTGGGGGGAGCAGGGCCGGCACTGAAGCTTTCTTT. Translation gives CASSFGGSRAGTEAFF.

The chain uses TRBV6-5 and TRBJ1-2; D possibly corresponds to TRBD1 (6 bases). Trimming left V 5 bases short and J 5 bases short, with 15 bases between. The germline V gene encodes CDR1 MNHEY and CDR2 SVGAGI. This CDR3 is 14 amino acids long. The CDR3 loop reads CASSTGQPPYGYTF. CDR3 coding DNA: TGTGCCAGCAGTACAGGACAGCCCCCGTATGGCTACACCTTC.

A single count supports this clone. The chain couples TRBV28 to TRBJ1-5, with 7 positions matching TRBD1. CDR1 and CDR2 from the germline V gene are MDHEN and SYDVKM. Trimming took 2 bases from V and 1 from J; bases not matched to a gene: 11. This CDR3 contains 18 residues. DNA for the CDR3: TGTGCCAGCAGTTTAGAGACAGGGTTCTTCGGGAGCAATCAGCCCCAGCATTTT. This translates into CASSLETGFFGSNQPQHF.

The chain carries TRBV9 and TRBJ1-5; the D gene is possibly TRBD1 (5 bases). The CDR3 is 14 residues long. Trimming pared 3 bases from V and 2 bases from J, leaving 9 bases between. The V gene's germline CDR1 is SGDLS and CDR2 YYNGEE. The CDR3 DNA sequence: TGTGCCAGCAGCGGCTGGGGGGGCAATCAGCCCCAGCATTTT. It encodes CASSGWGGNQPQHF.

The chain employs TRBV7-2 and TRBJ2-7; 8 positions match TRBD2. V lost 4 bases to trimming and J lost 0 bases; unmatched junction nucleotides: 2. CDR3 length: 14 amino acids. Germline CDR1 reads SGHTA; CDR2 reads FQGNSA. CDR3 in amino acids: CASSSGRGSYEQYF. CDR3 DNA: TGTGCCAGCAGCTCCGGGAGGGGCTCCTACGAGCAGTACTTC.

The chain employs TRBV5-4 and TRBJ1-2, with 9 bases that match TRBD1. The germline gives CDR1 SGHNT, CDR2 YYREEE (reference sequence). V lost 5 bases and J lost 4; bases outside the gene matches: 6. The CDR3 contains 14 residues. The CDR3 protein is CASRTTGGAYGYTF. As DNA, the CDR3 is TGTGCCAGCAGAACGACAGGGGGAGCCTATGGCTACACCTTC. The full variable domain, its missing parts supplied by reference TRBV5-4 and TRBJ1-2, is ETGVTQSPTHLIKTRGQQVTLRCSSQSGHNTVSWYQQALGQGPQFIFQYYREEENGRGNFPPRFSGLQFPNYSSELNVNALELDDSALYLCASRTTGGAYGYTFGSGTRLTVV.

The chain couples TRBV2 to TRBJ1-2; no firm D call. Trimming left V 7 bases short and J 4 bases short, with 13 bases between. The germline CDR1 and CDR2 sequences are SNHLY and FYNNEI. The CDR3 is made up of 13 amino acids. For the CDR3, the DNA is TGTGCCAGCAAATCGGGTTTTAGCTATGGCTACACCTTC. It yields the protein CASKSGFSYGYTF. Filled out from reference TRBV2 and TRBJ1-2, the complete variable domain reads EPEVTQTPSHQVTQMGQEVILRCVPISNHLYFYWYRQILGQKVEFLVSFYNNEISEKSEIFDDQFSVERPDGSNFTLKIRSTKLEDSAMYFCASKSGFSYGYTFGSGTRLTVV.

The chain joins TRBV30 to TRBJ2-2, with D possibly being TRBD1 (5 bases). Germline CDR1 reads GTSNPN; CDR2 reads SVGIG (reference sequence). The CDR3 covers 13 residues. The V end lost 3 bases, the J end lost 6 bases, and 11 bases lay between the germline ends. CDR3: CAWSRVASGELFF. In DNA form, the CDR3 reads TGTGCCTGGAGCAGGGTAGCATCCGGGGAGCTGTTTTTT.

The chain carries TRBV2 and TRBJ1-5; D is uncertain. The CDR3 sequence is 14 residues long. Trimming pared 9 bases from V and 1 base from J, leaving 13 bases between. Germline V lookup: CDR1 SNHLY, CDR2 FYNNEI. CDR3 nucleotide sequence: TGTGCCAGTCTTAACGGGGAAAGCAATCAGCCCCAGCATTTT. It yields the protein CASLNGESNQPQHF.

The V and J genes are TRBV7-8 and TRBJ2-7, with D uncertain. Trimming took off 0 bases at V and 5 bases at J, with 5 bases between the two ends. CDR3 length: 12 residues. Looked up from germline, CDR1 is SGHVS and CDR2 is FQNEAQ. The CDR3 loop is CASSLAPNEQYF. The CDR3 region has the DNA TGTGCCAGCAGCTTAGCCCCTAACGAGCAGTACTTC.

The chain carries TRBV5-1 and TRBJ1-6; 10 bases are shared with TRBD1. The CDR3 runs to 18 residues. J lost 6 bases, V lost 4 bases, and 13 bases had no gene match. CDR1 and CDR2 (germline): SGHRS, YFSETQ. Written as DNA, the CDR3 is TGCGCCAGCAGCCCAAGGACAGGGGGTGGTGATAGTAATTCACCCCTCCACTTT. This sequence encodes CASSPRTGGGDSNSPLHF.

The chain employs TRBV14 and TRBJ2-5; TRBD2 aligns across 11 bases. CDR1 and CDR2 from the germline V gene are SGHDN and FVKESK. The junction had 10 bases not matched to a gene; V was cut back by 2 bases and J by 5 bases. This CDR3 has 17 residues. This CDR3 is CASSQPPTSGREETQYF. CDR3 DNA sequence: TGTGCCAGCAGCCAACCCCCTACTAGCGGGAGAGAGGAGACCCAGTACTTC.

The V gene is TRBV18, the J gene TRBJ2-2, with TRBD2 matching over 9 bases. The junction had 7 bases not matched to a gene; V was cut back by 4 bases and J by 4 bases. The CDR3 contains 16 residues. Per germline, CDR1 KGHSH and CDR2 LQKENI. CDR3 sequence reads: CASSQSAGGPTGELFF. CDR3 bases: TGTGCCAGCTCACAGTCCGCGGGAGGGCCCACCGGGGAGCTGTTTTTT.

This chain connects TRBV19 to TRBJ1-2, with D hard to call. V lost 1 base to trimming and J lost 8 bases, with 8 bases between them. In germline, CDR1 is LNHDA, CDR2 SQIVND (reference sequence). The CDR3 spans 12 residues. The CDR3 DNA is TGTGCCAGTAGTATAGGAGTTCGGGGCTACACCTTC. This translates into CASSIGVRGYTF. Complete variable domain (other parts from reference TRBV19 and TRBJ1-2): DGGITQSPKYLFRKEGQNVTLSCEQNLNHDAMYWYRQDPGQGLRLIYYSQIVNDFQKGDIAEGYSVSREKKESFPLTVTSAQKNPTAFYLCASSIGVRGYTFGSGTRLTVV.

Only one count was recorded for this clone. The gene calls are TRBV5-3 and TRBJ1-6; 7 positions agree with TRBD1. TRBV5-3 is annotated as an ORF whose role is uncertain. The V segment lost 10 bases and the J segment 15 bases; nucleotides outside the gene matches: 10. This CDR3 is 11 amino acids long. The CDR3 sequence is CAGQARALLHF. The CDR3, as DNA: TGTGCCGGACAGGCTAGGGCCCTCCTCCACTTT.